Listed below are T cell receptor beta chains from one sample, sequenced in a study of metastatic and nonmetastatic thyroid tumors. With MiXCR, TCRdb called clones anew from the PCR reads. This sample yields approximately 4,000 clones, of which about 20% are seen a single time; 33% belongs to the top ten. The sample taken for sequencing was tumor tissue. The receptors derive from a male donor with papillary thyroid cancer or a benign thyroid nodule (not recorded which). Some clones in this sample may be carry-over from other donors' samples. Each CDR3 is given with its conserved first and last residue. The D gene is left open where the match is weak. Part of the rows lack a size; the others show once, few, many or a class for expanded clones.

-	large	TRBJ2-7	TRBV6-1	CASRQIGRGSEQYF	TGTGCCAGCAGGCAAATTGGACGGGGCTCCGAGCAGTACTTC
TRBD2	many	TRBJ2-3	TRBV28	CASSLPLSGGRTDTQYF	TGTGCCAGCAGTTTGCCCCTTAGCGGGGGCCGCACAGATACGCAGTATTTT
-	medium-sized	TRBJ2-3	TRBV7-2	CASSPNSVNTQYF	TGTGCCAGCAGCCCAAACAGCGTTAATACGCAGTATTTT
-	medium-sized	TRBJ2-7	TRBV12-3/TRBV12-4	CASTLDSHYEQYF	TGTGCCAGCACCTTGGACAGCCACTACGAGCAGTACTTC
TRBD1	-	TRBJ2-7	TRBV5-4	CASSRPGTGVEQYF	TGTGCCAGCAGCCGTCCCGGGACAGGGGTCGAGCAGTACTTC
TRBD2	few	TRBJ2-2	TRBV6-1	CASSPPLGGSTGELFF	TGTGCCAGCAGCCCCCCCTTGGGCGGGAGCACCGGGGAGCTGTTTTTT
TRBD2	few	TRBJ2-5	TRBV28	CASNSWASGQETQYF	TGTGCCAGCAACTCCTGGGCTAGCGGCCAAGAGACCCAGTACTTC
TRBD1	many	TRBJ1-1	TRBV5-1	CASSLLGDRGVRAFF	TGCGCCAGCAGCTTACTTGGAGACAGGGGGGTTCGAGCTTTCTTT
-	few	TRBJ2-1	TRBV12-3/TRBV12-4	CASSLGTPPYNEQFF	TGTGCCAGCAGTTTAGGGACTCCCCCCTACAATGAGCAGTTCTTC
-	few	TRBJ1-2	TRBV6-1	CASRRNSPTSYGYTF	TGTGCCAGCAGGAGGAACAGCCCAACGAGCTATGGCTACACCTTC
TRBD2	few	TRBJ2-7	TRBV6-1	CASWEGLLRYEQYF	TGTGCCAGCTGGGAGGGACTCCTCAGGTACGAGCAGTACTTC
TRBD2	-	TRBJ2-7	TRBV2	CASSLGLAGGYEQYF	TGTGCCAGCAGTCTAGGACTAGCGGGAGGGTACGAGCAGTACTTC
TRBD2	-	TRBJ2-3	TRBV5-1	CASSWWLAGADRKDTQYF	TGCGCCAGCAGCTGGTGGCTAGCGGGAGCTGATAGGAAAGATACGCAGTATTTT
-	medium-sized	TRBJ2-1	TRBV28	CASSAFRDVFF	TGTGCCAGCAGTGCCTTTAGGGACGTGTTCTTC
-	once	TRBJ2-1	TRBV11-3	CASSLGSLNEQFF	TGTGCCAGCAGCTTGGGCAGTTTAAATGAGCAGTTCTTC
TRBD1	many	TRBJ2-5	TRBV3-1	CASSHRQGQETQYF	TGTGCCAGCAGCCACCGACAGGGCCAAGAGACCCAGTACTTC
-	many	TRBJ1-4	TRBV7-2	CASSPVRGEKLFF	TGTGCCAGCAGCCCCGTTAGGGGGGAAAAACTGTTTTTT
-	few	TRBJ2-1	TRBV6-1	CASSPPGRALGNEQFF	TGTGCCAGCAGTCCCCCCGGCAGGGCGTTGGGCAATGAGCAGTTCTTC
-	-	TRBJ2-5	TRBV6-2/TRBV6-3	CASSYIVGAREQETQYF	TGTGCCAGCAGTTACATCGTCGGGGCCCGGGAACAAGAGACCCAGTACTTC
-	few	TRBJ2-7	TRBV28	CASSNWDPYEQYF	TGTGCCAGCAGCAATTGGGACCCCTACGAGCAGTACTTC
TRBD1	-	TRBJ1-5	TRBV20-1	CSARGQVDQPQHF	TGCAGTGCTAGGGGACAGGTGGATCAGCCCCAGCATTTT
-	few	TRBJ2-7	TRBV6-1	CASNSRGWYEQYF	TGTGCCAGCAACTCCCGGGGCTGGTACGAGCAGTACTTC
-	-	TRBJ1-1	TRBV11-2	CASSFYICSARKDSEAFF	-
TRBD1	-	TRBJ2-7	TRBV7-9	CASGRQGYEQYF	TGTGCCAGCGGCCGACAGGGCTACGAGCAGTACTTC
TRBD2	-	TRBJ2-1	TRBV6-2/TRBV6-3	CASSTRRGSGRTLRDEQFF	TGTGCCAGCAGTACCCGCCGGGGTAGCGGGAGAACCCTTAGGGATGAGCAGTTCTTC
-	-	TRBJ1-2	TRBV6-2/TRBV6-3	CASSYSALTDNGYTF	TGTGCCAGCAGTTACTCAGCATTAACCGACAATGGCTACACCTTC
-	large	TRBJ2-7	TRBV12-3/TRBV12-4	CASSLGRGSYEQYF	TGTGCCAGCAGTTTAGGGCGGGGTAGCTACGAGCAGTACTTC
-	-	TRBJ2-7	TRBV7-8	CASSSQVLGEQYF	TGTGCCAGCAGCTCCCAGGTGTTGGGGGAGCAGTACTTC
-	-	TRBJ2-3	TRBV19	CASSRITGGGKPDTQYF	TGTGCCAGTAGTAGAATTACAGGGGGAGGGAAACCAGATACGCAGTATTTT
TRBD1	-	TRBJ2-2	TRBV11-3	CASSKDRGNTGELFF	TGTGCCAGCAGCAAGGACAGGGGGAACACCGGGGAGCTGTTTTTT
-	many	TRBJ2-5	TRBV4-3	CASSPRGGPQETQYF	TGCGCCAGCAGCCCCCGGGGTGGGCCCCAAGAGACCCAGTACTTC
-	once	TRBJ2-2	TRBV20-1	CSVPNAGGDTGELFF	TGCAGTGTTCCCAATGCAGGGGGGGACACCGGGGAGCTGTTTTTT
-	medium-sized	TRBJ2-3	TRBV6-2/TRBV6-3	CASSLSEGTQYF	TGTGCCAGCAGTCTAAGTGAGGGTACGCAGTATTTT
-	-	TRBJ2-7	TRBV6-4	CASSPRTEFYEQYF	TGTGCCAGCAGTCCCCGGACAGAGTTCTACGAGCAGTACTTC
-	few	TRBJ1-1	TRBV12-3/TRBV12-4	CASSPPVGEEAFF	TGTGCCAGCAGTCCACCCGTCGGGGAAGAAGCTTTCTTT
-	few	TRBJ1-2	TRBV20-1	CSAGATDGYTF	TGCAGTGCTGGCGCGACGGATGGCTACACCTTC
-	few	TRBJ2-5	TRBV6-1	CASSEKVQEETQYF	TGTGCCAGCAGTGAAAAGGTACAGGAGGAGACCCAGTACTTC
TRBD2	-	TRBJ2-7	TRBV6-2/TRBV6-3	CAGSYPSSGRAGEQYF	TGTGCCGGCAGTTACCCAAGTAGCGGGAGGGCAGGGGAGCAGTACTTC
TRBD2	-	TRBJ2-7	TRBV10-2	CASSELAGEQYF	TGCGCCAGCAGTGAGCTAGCGGGAGAGCAGTACTTC
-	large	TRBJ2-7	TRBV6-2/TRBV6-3	CASSWAELVEQYF	TGTGCCAGCAGTTGGGCAGAACTAGTCGAGCAGTACTTC
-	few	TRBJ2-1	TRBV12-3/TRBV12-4	CASSLGGSYNEQFF	TGTGCCAGCAGTTTAGGGGGTTCCTACAATGAGCAGTTCTTC